This passage covers 12 T cell receptor beta chains from one sample sequenced in a study of lymphopenia after photon versus proton radiotherapy. Using immunoSEQ multiplex PCR, the repertoire was profiled, and TCRdb retains in-frame clones only, with some absent. The sample comprises some 29,000 clones, approximately 90% of which are singletons, and 50% rests with the top ten. Sample: peripheral blood, taken from a patient treated with proton-based radiotherapy. These receptors all come from a woman between 55 and 75 years old with cholangiocarcinoma. Some clones in this sample may be carry-over from other donors' samples.

The chain recombines TRBV5-1 with TRBJ2-1, with D uncertain. V was shortened by 0 bases and J by 7 bases, with 8 bases between the two germline ends. Germline V lookup: CDR1 SGHRS, CDR2 YFSETQ. This CDR3 contains 13 residues. CDR3 in amino acids: CASSLVVGNEQFF. CDR3 bases: TGCGCCAGCAGCTTGGTCGTGGGAAATGAGCAGTTCTTC.

The V gene is TRBV7-9, the J gene TRBJ2-5; a weak D match, TRBD1 (6 bases). V lost 5 bases to trimming and J lost 5 bases, with 18 bases between them. Germline CDR1 is SEHNR and CDR2 is FQNEAQ (reference sequence). The CDR3 has 15 residues. CDR3 sequence (DNA): TGTGCCAGCAGCCCGGCAAACAGGGCAGGGGAGACCCAGTACTTC. This sequence encodes CASSPANRAGETQYF.

The rearrangement uses TRBV18 and TRBJ1-1, with D possibly TRBD1 on 5 matching bases. Looked up from germline, CDR1 is KGHSH and CDR2 is LQKENI. Trimming took off 8 bases at V and 0 bases at J, with 13 bases between the two ends. The length of the CDR3 is 14 residues. CDR3 region: CASPTGGVNTEAFF. CDR3 in DNA: TGTGCCAGCCCCACGGGGGGGGTGAACACTGAAGCTTTCTTT. Supplemented by reference TRBV18 and TRBJ1-1, the full variable domain reads NAGVMQNPRHLVRRRGQEARLRCSPMKGHSHVYWYRQLPEEGLKFMVYLQKENIIDESGMPKERFSAEFPKEGPSILRIQQVVRGDSAAYFCASPTGGVNTEAFFGQGTRLTVV.

V usage is TRBV6-1 and J usage is TRBJ1-2; D unresolved. From germline, CDR1 is MNHNS and CDR2 SASEGT. V was shortened by 1 base and J by 8 bases, with 11 bases between the two germline ends. The CDR3 contains 13 residues. The CDR3 nucleotides read TGTGCCAGCAGTGAAGTGGACTCAGGAGGCTACACCTTC. Translation: CASSEVDSGGYTF.

The V call is TRBV6-1, the J call TRBJ2-7; D unresolved. Germline values: CDR1 MNHNS, CDR2 SASEGT. This CDR3 region has 12 residues. Trimming removed 8 bases at V and 1 base at J, with 9 bases between. CDR3 sequence: CASGPFSYEQYF. Here the CDR3 DNA reads TGTGCCAGCGGACCGTTTTCCTACGAGCAGTACTTC.

The chain joins TRBV18 to TRBJ2-3; tentative D call: TRBD2 (5 bases). Germline values: CDR1 KGHSH, CDR2 LQKENI. The CDR3 runs 15 residues. V shed 3 bases and J shed 6 bases, with 16 bases lying between them. CDR3: CASSPPAEGLDTQYF. DNA of the CDR3: TGTGCCAGCTCACCTCCAGCGGAAGGACTGGATACGCAGTATTTT.

The V gene is TRBV7-9, the J gene TRBJ1-2; the D gene is possibly TRBD1 (5 bases). V was cut by 5 bases and J by 4 bases, with 14 bases left in between. The CDR3 is 14 residues long. The V gene's germline CDR1 is SEHNR and CDR2 FQNEAQ (reference sequence). The CDR3 bases are TGTGCCAGCAGCCCGCCTCCGGGGGGCTATGGCTACACCTTC. Translating gives CASSPPPGGYGYTF.

The chain is built from TRBV6-5 and TRBJ1-1; a weak D match, TRBD1 (5 bases). Trimming left V 2 bases short and J 5 bases short, with 15 bases between. CDR3 length equals 15 residues. Germline CDR1 reads MNHEY; CDR2 reads SVGAGI. DNA for the CDR3: TGTGCCAGCAGTTACAGGTCGGCAGGGAATACTGAAGCTTTCTTT. Encoded protein: CASSYRSAGNTEAFF.

The chain couples TRBV6-5 to TRBJ1-3, with D possibly TRBD1 on 6 matching bases. Germline V gives CDR1 MNHEY, CDR2 SVGAGI. Deletions cut 6 bases from V and 4 bases from J, with 13 bases between. The CDR3 has 14 residues. The DNA of the CDR3 is TGTGCCAGCAGCTCACAGGGAGGAGGAAACACCATATATTTT. It encodes CASSSQGGGNTIYF.

The chain recombines TRBV5-1 with TRBJ2-5; D is undetermined. The DNA end favors TRBJ2-7, so the J call may be wrong. Germline CDR1 is SGHRS and CDR2 is YFSETQ. There are 15 residues in the CDR3. The CDR3 region is CASSLEPARPYEQYF. As DNA, the CDR3 is TGCGCCAGCAGCTTGGAGCCGGCGAGGCCCTACGAGCAGTACTTC.

The chain has TRBV30 and TRBJ1-1; weak D call: TRBD1 (5 bases). This CDR3 is built from 13 residues. Trimming shortened V by 3 bases and J by 3 bases, and 11 bases separated the two germline ends. Germline lookup yields CDR1 GTSNPN and CDR2 SVGIG (reference sequence). The CDR3 here is CAWRWGLDTEAFF. DNA for the CDR3: TGTGCCTGGAGATGGGGGTTGGACACTGAAGCTTTCTTT. Full variable domain (outside the CDR3, taken from reference TRBV30 and TRBJ1-1): SQTIHQWPATLVQPVGSPLSLECTVEGTSNPNLYWYRQAAGRGLQLLFYSVGIGQISSEVPQNLSASRPQDRQFILSSKKLLLSDSGFYLCAWRWGLDTEAFFGQGTRLTVV.

This clone was seen a single time. The chain joins TRBV7-9 to TRBJ2-2, with 9 bases matching TRBD2. The CDR3 is made up of 16 amino acids. Germline V lookup: CDR1 SEHNR, CDR2 FQNEAQ (reference sequence). With 5 bases clipped from V and 5 bases from J, the junction kept 9 bases outside the gene matches. The CDR3 DNA reads TGTGCCAGCAGCCCTGTTGGGACTAGCAGGACCGGGGAGCTGTTTTTT. Translating it yields CASSPVGTSRTGELFF.